The clone carrying this T cell receptor (beta chain) has a handful of counts. V was cut by 8 bases and J by 0 bases, with 17 bases left in between. Germline V gene data show CDR1 as KGHSH and CDR2 as LQKENI. The CDR3 has 15 amino acids. The data belong to a study of blood T cell repertoires in COVID-19. About the study: Researchers got acute and convalescent COVID-19 samples from the United States, Italy and Spain. T cells, B-cell-depleted T cells, or PBMCs supplied cDNA or gDNA.

In the original workflow: Reference gene primer amplification gave estimated nucleated cell counts. The table came from immunoSEQ multiplex PCR; TCRdb's copy has only in-frame clones and leaves some out. That table is the source of V, J and clone size, and D and trimming were worked out from the DNA. The repertoire has more than 150,000 clones, around 86% of them found once; the top ten carry about 6%. This chain joins TRBV18 and TRBJ2-7; weak D call: TRBD2 (6 bases). This TCR was sampled from a woman in her thirties or forties with acute or convalescent COVID-19. Sequencing input: peripheral blood. The CDR3 loop reads CASRKAAGSSYEQYF. The CDR3 nucleotides read TGTGCCAGCCGGAAGGCGGCGGGGTCCTCCTACGAGCAGTACTTC.